The source of this T cell receptor (beta chain) is a study of cytomegalovirus exposure and HLA in healthy donors. PCR primers comprised 60 Vbeta and 13 Jbeta primers. This table comes from immunoSEQ multiplex PCR, and its TCRdb copy is limited to in-frame clones, with some not included. The sample records more than 150,000 clones, approximately 80% being singletons. Study-level findings and limits: In an earlier analysis, in some 500 donors, most V segments appeared productive either ~87% or ~30% of the time.

Worth noting for this clone: Antigen specificity is unknown.

These donors counted as nominally healthy when sampled, but unrecorded immune exposures were likely. V lost 2 bases and J 7 bases, leaving 12 bases between the germline ends. The germline CDR1 and CDR2 sequences are SEHNR and FQNEAQ (reference sequence). The CDR3 consists of 14 residues. The rearrangement links TRBV7-9 to TRBJ1-5, with D unresolved. This clonotype was sampled from a girl aged 5-17 years in good health and CMV-seropositive. The sample was PBMCs. In DNA, the CDR3 is TGTGCCAGCAGCTTATCATCCGGGAAGCAGCCCCAGCATTTT. This translates into CASSLSSGKQPQHF.